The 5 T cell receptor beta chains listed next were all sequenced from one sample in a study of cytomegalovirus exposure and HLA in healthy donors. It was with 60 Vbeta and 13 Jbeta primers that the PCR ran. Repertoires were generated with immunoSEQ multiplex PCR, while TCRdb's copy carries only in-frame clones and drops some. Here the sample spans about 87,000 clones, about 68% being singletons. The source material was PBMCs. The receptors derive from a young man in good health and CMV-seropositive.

The CDR3 coding sequence is TGTGCTAGTGGCCAGGGGACGCTACCTACAAGAGGGTATGAGCAGTTCTTC. It specifies CASGQGTLPTRGYEQFF. The chain uses TRBV12-5 and TRBJ2-1, with D tentatively TRBD1 (6 bases). CDR3 length: 17 amino acids. Germline V lookup: CDR1 LGHNT, CDR2 FRNRAP. V dropped 6 bases and J dropped 8 bases, with 26 bases sitting between them.

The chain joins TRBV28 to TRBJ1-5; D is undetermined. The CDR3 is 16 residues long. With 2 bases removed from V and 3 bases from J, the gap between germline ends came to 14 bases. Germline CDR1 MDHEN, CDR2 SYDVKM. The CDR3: CASSLVRVGHNQPQHF. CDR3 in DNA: TGTGCCAGCAGTTTAGTGCGAGTGGGCCACAATCAGCCCCAGCATTTT.

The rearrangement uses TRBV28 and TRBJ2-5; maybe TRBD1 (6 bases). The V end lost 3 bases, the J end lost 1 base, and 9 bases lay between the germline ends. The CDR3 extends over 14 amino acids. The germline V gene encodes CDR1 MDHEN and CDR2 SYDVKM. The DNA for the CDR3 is TGTGCCAGCAGTTTTTACAGGGTCCAAGAGACCCAGTACTTC. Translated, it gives CASSFYRVQETQYF.

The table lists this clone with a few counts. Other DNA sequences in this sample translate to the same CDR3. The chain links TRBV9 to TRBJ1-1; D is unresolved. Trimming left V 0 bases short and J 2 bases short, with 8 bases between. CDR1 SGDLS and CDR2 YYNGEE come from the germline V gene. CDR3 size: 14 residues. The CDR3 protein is CASSVGGSNTEAFF. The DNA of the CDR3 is TGTGCCAGCAGCGTAGGAGGTTCAAACACTGAAGCTTTCTTT.

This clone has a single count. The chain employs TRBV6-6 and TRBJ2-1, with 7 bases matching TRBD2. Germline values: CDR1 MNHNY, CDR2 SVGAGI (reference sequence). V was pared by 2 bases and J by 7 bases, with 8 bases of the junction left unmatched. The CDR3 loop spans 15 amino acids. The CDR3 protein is CASSYGGGRINEQFF. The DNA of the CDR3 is TGTGCCAGCAGTTACGGTGGCGGGAGAATTAATGAGCAGTTCTTC.